This T cell receptor (beta chain) emerged from a study of glioma-infiltrating T cells. As for the study in general: Glioblastomas were WHO grade IV, sampled at first diagnosis; low-grade were grade II.

The sample holds one count of this clonotype. What it binds is unknown. A clone one base away is much larger, so this may be a read error. TCR alpha and beta CDR3 regions were amplified from RNA using iRepertoire nested multiplex PCR. For one-step reverse transcription and amplification, roughly 85-450 ng of tissue mRNA or PBMC total RNA was used. TCRdb analysed the multiplex PCR reads with MiXCR anew, one entry per CDR3 protein. The sample lists 300,000 to 400,000 distinct CDR3 sequences, about two fifths occurring once. This CDR3 spans 13 amino acids. CDR1 and CDR2 (germline): MNHEY, SVGEGT. General study findings and limits: Only very few CDR3 sequences appeared in both tissue and blood. A blood CDR3 motif signature was depleted in highly divergent patients.

This clonotype originated in a human donor with low-grade glioma or glioblastoma, undergoing nonglioma brain surgery, or in good health (not recorded which). This chain links TRBV6-2 or TRBV6-3 with TRBJ1-2; D gene unclear. Sequencing was done on a sample of glioma tissue, nonneoplastic brain tissue, or PBMCs (not recorded which). CDR3 DNA sequence: TGTGCCAGCAGTTACTCCAGAGGGTATGTCTACACCTTC. This sequence encodes CASSYSRGYVYTF.